A selection of T cell receptor beta chains follows, all from one sample in a study of T cell responses to AZD1222 COVID-19 vaccine. TCRdb's table, derived via immunoSEQ multiplex PCR, lists solely in-frame clones and lacks some. Here the sample spans 65,000 to 85,000 clones, more than 85% being singletons. The input for sequencing was peripheral blood, taken on day 0 of AZD1222 vaccination. The receptor source for this set is an adult in good health. Each CDR3 is given with its conserved first and last residue. A D gene is named only where the DNA matches it firmly. The size entry is marked missing in some rows and otherwise reads once, few, many or a size class.

clone_size: NA; d_call: NA; j_call: TRBJ2-7; v_call: TRBV5-6; cdr3_nt: TGTGCCAGCAGCGGAAAGAGGTTTTCCTACGAGCAGTACTTC; cdr3_aa: CASSGKRFSYEQYF
clone_size: NA; d_call: NA; j_call: TRBJ1-2; v_call: TRBV7-9; cdr3_nt: TGTGCCAGCAGCTTGGGACAAAATAACTATGGCTACACCTTC; cdr3_aa: CASSLGQNNYGYTF
clone_size: few; d_call: NA; j_call: TRBJ1-1; v_call: TRBV6-5; cdr3_nt: TGTGCCAGCAGACAGACCCTCTTAGGAGGCACTGAAGCTTTCTTT; cdr3_aa: CASRQTLLGGTEAFF
clone_size: NA; d_call: NA; j_call: TRBJ2-5; v_call: TRBV4-2; cdr3_nt: TGTGCCAGCAGCCGAATCGGCCCCGGGGAGACCCAGTACTTC; cdr3_aa: CASSRIGPGETQYF
clone_size: NA; d_call: NA; j_call: TRBJ2-7; v_call: TRBV7-9; cdr3_nt: TGTGCCAGCAGCTTATTATCTCTAACAGGGTACCGGTTC; cdr3_aa: CASSLLSLTGYRF
clone_size: NA; d_call: TRBD1; j_call: TRBJ2-5; v_call: TRBV28; cdr3_nt: TGTGCCAGCAGTTCCGACAGACAGGGTCTAGGAATAGAGACCCAGTACTTC; cdr3_aa: CASSSDRQGLGIETQYF
clone_size: NA; d_call: NA; j_call: TRBJ2-2; v_call: TRBV12-3/TRBV12-4; cdr3_nt: TGTGCCAGCACCACAGATACCGGGGAGCTGTTTTTT; cdr3_aa: CASTTDTGELFF
clone_size: NA; d_call: NA; j_call: TRBJ1-5; v_call: TRBV6-6; cdr3_nt: TGTGCCAGCAGTTTGAGGGGCAATCAGCCCCAGCATTTT; cdr3_aa: CASSLRGNQPQHF
clone_size: NA; d_call: NA; j_call: TRBJ1-2; v_call: TRBV19; cdr3_nt: TGTGCCAGTAGTCCCGGACGGGGCCTTTCGGAGGGCTACACCTTC; cdr3_aa: CASSPGRGLSEGYTF
clone_size: NA; d_call: TRBD2; j_call: TRBJ2-1; v_call: TRBV7-3; cdr3_nt: TGTGCCAGCAGCCCGGGGGGGCGCTCCTACAATGAGCAGTTCTTC; cdr3_aa: CASSPGGRSYNEQFF
clone_size: NA; d_call: NA; j_call: TRBJ1-3; v_call: TRBV25-1; cdr3_nt: TGTGCCAGCAGTGATCCGGGGGGGGCCGGAGGAAACACCATATATTTT; cdr3_aa: CASSDPGGAGGNTIYF
clone_size: NA; d_call: TRBD1; j_call: TRBJ2-5; v_call: TRBV15; cdr3_nt: TGTGCCACCAGCACCCGAACCGGACAGGGTGGAGAGACCCAGTACTTC; cdr3_aa: CATSTRTGQGGETQYF
clone_size: once; d_call: NA; j_call: TRBJ1-1; v_call: TRBV5-6; cdr3_nt: TGTGCCAGCAGTTACAGGGTGCGGAACACTGAAGCTTTCTTT; cdr3_aa: CASSYRVRNTEAFF
clone_size: NA; d_call: TRBD1; j_call: TRBJ1-2; v_call: TRBV9; cdr3_nt: TGTGCCAGCAGACAGGGGGCGAGCTATGGCTACACCTTC; cdr3_aa: CASRQGASYGYTF
clone_size: NA; d_call: TRBD1; j_call: TRBJ1-2; v_call: TRBV6-5; cdr3_nt: TGTGCCAGCGGACAGGGACTTAGCTACACCTTC; cdr3_aa: CASGQGLSYTF
clone_size: NA; d_call: NA; j_call: TRBJ2-5; v_call: TRBV28; cdr3_nt: TGTGCCAGCAGTTTAACGAGAGAGACCCAGTACTTC; cdr3_aa: CASSLTRETQYF
clone_size: once; d_call: TRBD1; j_call: TRBJ1-2; v_call: TRBV6-5; cdr3_nt: TGTGCCAGCACCTCAAAGGGGGCAGGGAGCTATGGCTACACCTTC; cdr3_aa: CASTSKGAGSYGYTF
clone_size: NA; d_call: NA; j_call: TRBJ2-5; v_call: TRBV28; cdr3_nt: TGTGCCAGCAGTGGGGACAAGGGGGTAGAGACCCAGTACTTC; cdr3_aa: CASSGDKGVETQYF
clone_size: NA; d_call: NA; j_call: TRBJ1-2; v_call: TRBV10-2; cdr3_nt: TGCGCCAGCAGTGAGGGGGGGCGAATAGATGGCTACACCTTC; cdr3_aa: CASSEGGRIDGYTF
clone_size: NA; d_call: NA; j_call: TRBJ1-6; v_call: TRBV18; cdr3_nt: TGTGCCAGCTCACCATACGGGGGAAGCTCCTATAATTCACCCCTCCACTTT; cdr3_aa: CASSPYGGSSYNSPLHF
clone_size: NA; d_call: NA; j_call: TRBJ1-2; v_call: TRBV28; cdr3_nt: TGTGCCAGCAGCCCCGCCTCTCGTAACTATGGCTACACCTTC; cdr3_aa: CASSPASRNYGYTF
clone_size: NA; d_call: NA; j_call: TRBJ1-5; v_call: TRBV28; cdr3_nt: TGTGCCAGCAGGCAGTCAGGAAATCAGCCCCAGCATTTT; cdr3_aa: CASRQSGNQPQHF
clone_size: few; d_call: TRBD2; j_call: TRBJ2-1; v_call: TRBV27; cdr3_nt: TGTGCCAGCAGTTTACTTCCGGGACTAGTCGGCGAGCAGTTCTTC; cdr3_aa: CASSLLPGLVGEQFF
clone_size: NA; d_call: NA; j_call: TRBJ2-7; v_call: TRBV28; cdr3_nt: TGTGCCAGCCGGCCGGGGGCGGGAAACAAGTTCCACGAGCAGTACTTC; cdr3_aa: CASRPGAGNKFHEQYF
clone_size: NA; d_call: NA; j_call: TRBJ1-5; v_call: TRBV7-8; cdr3_nt: TGTGCCAGCAGCTTAGAAGGGGCTGGCAATCAGCCCCAGCATTTT; cdr3_aa: CASSLEGAGNQPQHF
clone_size: NA; d_call: NA; j_call: TRBJ1-1; v_call: TRBV5-5; cdr3_nt: TGTGCCAGCAGCTCCATAGCAGGTTCCTCCCTAGCTTTCTTT; cdr3_aa: CASSSIAGSSLAFF
clone_size: NA; d_call: TRBD1; j_call: TRBJ1-1; v_call: TRBV29-1; cdr3_nt: TGCAGCGTCCGACAGGGGAACACTGAAGCTTTCTTT; cdr3_aa: CSVRQGNTEAFF
clone_size: once; d_call: TRBD1; j_call: TRBJ2-1; v_call: TRBV5-4; cdr3_nt: TGTGCCAGCAGCTCCGACAGGGGGTCCTACAATGAGCAGTTCTTC; cdr3_aa: CASSSDRGSYNEQFF
clone_size: once; d_call: NA; j_call: TRBJ2-7; v_call: TRBV5-1; cdr3_nt: TGCGCCAGCAGCTTGGTGTCCGGAACCTACGAGCAGTACTTC; cdr3_aa: CASSLVSGTYEQYF
clone_size: NA; d_call: TRBD2; j_call: TRBJ2-5; v_call: TRBV7-9; cdr3_nt: TGTGCCAGCAGCTTAGGGCTAGCGGACCAAGAGACCCAGTACTTC; cdr3_aa: CASSLGLADQETQYF
clone_size: NA; d_call: NA; j_call: TRBJ1-1; v_call: TRBV16; cdr3_nt: TGTGCCAGCAGCCAATCGTCCGGGGTTGACACTGAAGCTTTCTTT; cdr3_aa: CASSQSSGVDTEAFF
clone_size: NA; d_call: NA; j_call: TRBJ1-5; v_call: TRBV6-6; cdr3_nt: TGTGCCAGCAGTTACTCGATGTTTGGGGGCAATCAGCCCCAGCATTTT; cdr3_aa: CASSYSMFGGNQPQHF
clone_size: NA; d_call: NA; j_call: TRBJ1-4; v_call: TRBV5-5; cdr3_nt: TGTGCCAGCAGCACTAGACAGGAGAGCAAACTGTTTTTT; cdr3_aa: CASSTRQESKLFF
clone_size: NA; d_call: TRBD1; j_call: TRBJ1-2; v_call: TRBV28; cdr3_nt: TGTGCCAGCAGTCAGGGGAGGACAGGGGGTTACTATCGTGGCTACACCTTC; cdr3_aa: CASSQGRTGGYYRGYTF
clone_size: NA; d_call: NA; j_call: TRBJ1-1; v_call: TRBV11-2; cdr3_nt: TGTGCCAGCAGCTTACGGGCCTACCAGAACACTGAAGCTTTCTTT; cdr3_aa: CASSLRAYQNTEAFF
clone_size: NA; d_call: NA; j_call: TRBJ1-5; v_call: TRBV2; cdr3_nt: TGTGCCAGCAGTGGAGACAGCAATCAGCCCCAGCATTTT; cdr3_aa: CASSGDSNQPQHF
clone_size: NA; d_call: NA; j_call: TRBJ1-5; v_call: TRBV7-2; cdr3_nt: TGTGCCAGCAGCTTAGGCCCCTGGGAGCCCCAGCATTTT; cdr3_aa: CASSLGPWEPQHF
clone_size: NA; d_call: NA; j_call: TRBJ2-1; v_call: TRBV5-1; cdr3_nt: TGCGCCAGCAGCCCGACGTCGGCGAGCTCCTACAATGAGCAGTTCTTC; cdr3_aa: CASSPTSASSYNEQFF
clone_size: NA; d_call: TRBD2; j_call: TRBJ2-1; v_call: TRBV6-5; cdr3_nt: TGTGCCAGCAGACTAGCGGGGGGGTACAATGAGCAGTTCTTC; cdr3_aa: CASRLAGGYNEQFF
clone_size: NA; d_call: NA; j_call: TRBJ1-4; v_call: TRBV7-6; cdr3_nt: TGTGCCAGCAGCCCCGACAGGGAAAAACTGTTTTTT; cdr3_aa: CASSPDREKLFF
clone_size: NA; d_call: TRBD1; j_call: TRBJ1-4; v_call: TRBV19; cdr3_nt: TGTGCCAGTAGTATAGAAACCGGGACAGGAACGTCCCATGAAAAACTGTTTTTT; cdr3_aa: CASSIETGTGTSHEKLFF
clone_size: NA; d_call: TRBD2; j_call: TRBJ2-7; v_call: TRBV27; cdr3_nt: TGTGCCAGCAGTTCACTAGCGGGGGGCCCCTACGAGCAGTACTTC; cdr3_aa: CASSSLAGGPYEQYF
clone_size: once; d_call: NA; j_call: TRBJ2-2; v_call: TRBV18; cdr3_nt: TGTGCCAGCTCACCTACAGGAAGTAACACCGGGGAGCTGTTTTTT; cdr3_aa: CASSPTGSNTGELFF
clone_size: NA; d_call: TRBD2; j_call: TRBJ2-1; v_call: TRBV9; cdr3_nt: TGTGCCAGCAGCCCCGCTAGCGGATTCTACAATGAGCAGTTCTTC; cdr3_aa: CASSPASGFYNEQFF
clone_size: NA; d_call: TRBD2; j_call: TRBJ2-5; v_call: TRBV18; cdr3_nt: TGTGCCAGCTCCCAGGGGACTAGCGGGTCGGGACAAGAGACCCAGTACTTC; cdr3_aa: CASSQGTSGSGQETQYF
clone_size: once; d_call: TRBD2; j_call: TRBJ2-1; v_call: TRBV15; cdr3_nt: TGTGCCACCAGCAGAGCGGGGGGGCCGGGCAATGAGCAGTTCTTC; cdr3_aa: CATSRAGGPGNEQFF
clone_size: NA; d_call: NA; j_call: TRBJ2-1; v_call: TRBV6-2/TRBV6-3; cdr3_nt: TGTGCCAGCAGTTACGGGTCGGGGGGCGCTTCCTACAATGAGCAGTTCTTC; cdr3_aa: CASSYGSGGASYNEQFF
clone_size: NA; d_call: NA; j_call: TRBJ2-7; v_call: TRBV28; cdr3_nt: TGTGCCAGCAGCCCAGACAGATCCTACGAGCAGTACTTC; cdr3_aa: CASSPDRSYEQYF
clone_size: NA; d_call: TRBD2; j_call: TRBJ2-7; v_call: TRBV11-2; cdr3_nt: TGTGCCAGCAGCTTAGATGTCGGGACTAACCTGGAGCAGTACTTC; cdr3_aa: CASSLDVGTNLEQYF
clone_size: NA; d_call: NA; j_call: TRBJ2-1; v_call: TRBV18; cdr3_nt: TGTGCCAGCTCACCGACTACGCTCAATGAGCAGTTCTTC; cdr3_aa: CASSPTTLNEQFF
clone_size: once; d_call: TRBD1; j_call: TRBJ1-6; v_call: TRBV9; cdr3_nt: TGTGCCAGCAGCGTAGTGGACAGGGTTGATTCACCCCTCCACTTT; cdr3_aa: CASSVVDRVDSPLHF